Given below is one T cell receptor (beta chain) in context. Each recovered donor of Cohort 3 presented with two negative PCRs, clearance, or symptom resolution. V was pared by 5 bases and J by 8 bases, with 15 bases between. The CDR3 is made up of 13 amino acids. From germline, CDR1 is SEHNR and CDR2 FQNEAQ (reference sequence). Authors' processing steps: Estimated nucleated cell counts came from reference gene primer amplification. The assay was immunoSEQ multiplex PCR, and TCRdb's table has in-frame clones only and misses some. V and J calls and clone size are as listed in that table; D and trimming were resolved from the DNA. This table holds some 340,000 clones, under 85% found once. This entry comes from a study of blood T cell repertoires in COVID-19. Background on the study: COVID-19 samples from acute and convalescent phases originated in the United States, Italy and Spain. The cDNA or gDNA used as material had been derived from T cells, B-cell-depleted T cells, or PBMCs.

The receptor was isolated from a woman in her forties or fifties who had recovered from COVID-19. Sequenced: PBMCs or T cells enriched from blood (not recorded which). The chain joins TRBV7-9 to TRBJ1-2, with D possibly being TRBD1 (6 bases). The DNA for the CDR3 is TGTGCCAGCAGCATTCAGGGGAACGGAGGCTACACCTTC. This gives the protein CASSIQGNGGYTF. Using reference TRBV7-9 and TRBJ1-2 for the parts outside the CDR3, the full variable domain is DTGVSQNPRHKITKRGQNVTFRCDPISEHNRLYWYRQTLGQGPEFLTYFQNEAQLEKSRLLSDRFSAERPKGSFSTLEIQRTEQGDSAMYLCASSIQGNGGYTFGSGTRLTVV.